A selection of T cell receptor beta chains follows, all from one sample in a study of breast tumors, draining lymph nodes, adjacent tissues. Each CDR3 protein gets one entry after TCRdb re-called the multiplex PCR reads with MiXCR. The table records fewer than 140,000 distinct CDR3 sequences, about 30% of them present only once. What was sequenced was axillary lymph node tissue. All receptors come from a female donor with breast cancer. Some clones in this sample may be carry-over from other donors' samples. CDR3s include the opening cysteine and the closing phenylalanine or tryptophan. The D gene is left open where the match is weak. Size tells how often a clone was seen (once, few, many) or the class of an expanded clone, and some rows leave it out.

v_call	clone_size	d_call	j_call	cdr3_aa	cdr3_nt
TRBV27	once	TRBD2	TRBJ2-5	CASSESSGGQETQYF	TGTGCCAGCAGTGAATCTAGCGGGGGACAAGAGACCCAGTACTTC
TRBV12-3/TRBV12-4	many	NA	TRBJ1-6	CASSLDGTVYNSPLHF	TGTGCCAGCAGTCTAGACGGGACGGTCTATAATTCACCCCTCCACTTT
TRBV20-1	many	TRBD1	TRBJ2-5	CSVTGGQETQYF	TGCAGTGTCACAGGGGGGCAAGAGACCCAGTACTTC
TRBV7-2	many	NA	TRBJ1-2	CASSTTGTKYGYTF	TGTGCCAGCAGCACTACCGGGACCAAGTATGGCTACACCTTC
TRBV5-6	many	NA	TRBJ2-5	CASRYRDWGRETQYF	TGTGCCAGCAGATACAGGGACTGGGGCAGGGAGACCCAGTACTTC
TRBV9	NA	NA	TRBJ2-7	CASSVVWGSGDEQYF	TGTGCCAGCAGCGTAGTGTGGGGAAGTGGCGACGAGCAGTACTTC
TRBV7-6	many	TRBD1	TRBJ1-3	CASSTRQGDGNTIYF	TGTGCCAGCAGCACCCGACAGGGGGATGGAAACACCATATATTTT
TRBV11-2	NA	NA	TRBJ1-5	CARDHGNSNQPQHF	TGTGCTAGAGATCATGGGAATAGCAATCAGCCCCAGCATTTT
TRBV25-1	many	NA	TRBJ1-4	CASSEYSGAYTEKLFF	TGTGCCAGCAGTGAATATTCGGGGGCCTACACTGAAAAACTGTTTTTT
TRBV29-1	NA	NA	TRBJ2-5	CSPTGGAETQYF	TGCAGTCCGACGGGGGGCGCCGAGACCCAGTACTTC
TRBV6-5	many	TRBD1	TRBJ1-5	CASSYSGTGINQPQHF	TGTGCCAGCAGTTACTCGGGGACAGGGATCAATCAGCCCCAGCATTTT
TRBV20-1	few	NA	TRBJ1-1	CSAQMRTEASF	TGCAGTGCCCAAATGAGGACTGAAGCTTCCTTT
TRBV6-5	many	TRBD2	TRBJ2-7	CASSPGGFEQYF	TGTGCCAGCAGTCCCGGGGGGTTCGAGCAGTACTTC
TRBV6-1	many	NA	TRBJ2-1	CASRATPSSYNEQFF	TGTGCCAGCAGGGCGACCCCGAGCTCCTACAATGAGCAGTTCTTC